The present T cell receptor beta chain was sequenced within a study of beta chain features in type 1 diabetes. Notes on the study in general: TCRB CDR3s from Type 1 diabetes patients were moderately but significantly shorter in all four CD4+ subsets.

Blood was drawn once from each donor into heparinised tubes. The draws averaged around 110 mL. Sorting of CD4+ naive, central memory, regulatory and stem cell-like memory cells was performed via CD45RO/CCR7/CD25/CD127/CD95/CD27. The authors obtained over 95% purity in all sorted populations. V dropped 5 bases and J dropped 0; count of bases not matched to a gene: 6. The CDR3 contains 15 residues. Germline assignment: CDR1 SGHNT and CDR2 YYREEE (reference sequence). The sequenced template was cDNA made from the entire isolated RNA. TCRdb keeps only in-frame clones here, not all; method: immunoSEQ multiplex PCR. The profile covers about 280,000 clones, with 14% to 15% appearing a single time and around 0.015% taken by the ten largest. This clone was found a few times. What it recognizes is unknown.

This TCR came from a man aged 18 to 35 with type 1 diabetes. The sequenced material came from naive CD4+ T cells from blood. This chain uses TRBV5-4 with TRBJ2-3; TRBD2 matches at 7 bases. The CDR3: CASSYASGSTDTQYF. CDR3 coding DNA: TGTGCCAGCAGTTATGCTAGCGGTAGCACAGATACGCAGTATTTT.